This TCR beta chain emerged from a study of OX40 agonist ivuxolimab in advanced cancers. The wider study: Ivuxolimab, which patients received intravenously every 2 weeks, was dosed at 0.01 to 10 mg/kg. Patients with hepatocellular carcinoma, melanoma, renal cell or head and neck cancer made up the dose-escalation patients. Earlier anti-PD-1, anti-PD-L1 or anti-CTLA-4 therapy was permitted; 35% to 50% had received some. General study results and limits: Clones of CD4+ and CD8+ blood T cells grew by week 6 at doses of 0.1 to 3.0 mg/kg.

Produced via immunoSEQ multiplex PCR; TCRdb's table is partial and in-frame only. The sample contains about 60,000 clones, around 83% of which appear only once. Regarding this clone: No antigen is known for it.

The input for sequencing was CD4+ or CD8+ T cells sorted from blood, taken in a trial of the OX40 agonist ivuxolimab. The TCR sequence derives from an adult with an advanced solid tumor such as melanoma, head and neck, liver or kidney cancer.

In DNA, the CDR3 is TGTGCCAGCAGTTTAGCGAGACGGGACAATGAGCAGTTCTTC. It translates to CASSLARRDNEQFF. This rearrangement joins TRBV28 to TRBJ2-1; unclear D gene. CDR3 length: 14 amino acids. Germline CDR1 reads MDHEN; CDR2 reads SYDVKM. V dropped 2 bases and J dropped 5 bases, with 10 bases sitting between them.